One sample yielded the 16 T cell receptor beta chains listed below, sequenced in a study of OX40 agonist ivuxolimab in advanced cancers. Profiling relied on immunoSEQ multiplex PCR, and the TCRdb table lists in-frame clones only, not all of them. Among just under 65,000 clones listed, roughly 81% were seen once. The source material was CD4+ or CD8+ T cells sorted from blood, sampled in a trial of the OX40 agonist ivuxolimab. The receptors stem from an adult with an advanced solid tumor such as melanoma, head and neck, liver or kidney cancer.

This clone was detected only once. The chain carries TRBV5-1 and TRBJ2-5; D possibly uses TRBD1 or TRBD2 (5 bases each). Trimming cost V 4 bases and J 1 base, with 11 bases left between them. The length of the CDR3 is 14 residues. CDR1 and CDR2 (germline): SGHRS, YFSETQ. CDR3 region: CASSPGASQETQYF. Here the CDR3 DNA reads TGCGCCAGCAGCCCCGGGGCAAGCCAAGAGACCCAGTACTTC.

For the CDR3, the DNA is TGTGCCAGCAGTGTGGGCAGGGGGACTGAAGCTTTCTTT. It translates to CASSVGRGTEAFF. The V call is TRBV6-1, the J call TRBJ1-1; 7 bases map to TRBD1. V lost 4 bases to trimming and J lost 5 bases; unmatched junction nucleotides: 4. Germline CDR1 and CDR2: MNHNS and SASEGT. The CDR3 consists of 13 residues.

CDR3: CASSAGQAASGAFF. CDR3 coding DNA: TGTGCCAGCAGCGCCGGACAGGCCGCCTCGGGAGCTTTCTTT. V and J are TRBV9 and TRBJ1-1, with 7 nucleotides matching TRBD1. Germline CDR1 SGDLS, CDR2 YYNGEE. This CDR3 spans 14 amino acids. The ends lost 3 bases at V and 10 bases at J; junction bases unmatched: 12.

The CDR3 region has the DNA TGTGCCAGCAGCTTAGCGGAAGGGGTTGGCTACACCTTC. Residues: CASSLAEGVGYTF. The chain carries TRBV7-8 and TRBJ1-2; D perhaps matches TRBD1 (5 bases). This CDR3 spans 13 amino acids. The germline V and J ends were trimmed by 0 bases and 7 bases, with 9 bases remaining between them. Looked up from germline, CDR1 is SGHVS and CDR2 is FQNEAQ. Variable domain in full (rest from reference TRBV7-8 and TRBJ1-2): GAGVSQSPRYKVAKRGQDVALRCDPISGHVSLFWYQQALGQGPEFLTYFQNEAQLDKSGLPSDRFFAERPEGSVSTLKIQRTQQEDSAVYLCASSLAEGVGYTFGSGTRLTVV.

The chain links TRBV28 to TRBJ2-1, with D unclear. Trimming removed 8 bases from V and 3 bases from J, with 11 bases in between. The length of the CDR3 is 13 residues. Germline-derived CDR1 and CDR2 are MDHEN and SYDVKM. The CDR3 DNA follows: TGTGCCAGCGCGGCCCCTTTCTACAATGAGCAGTTCTTC. It codes for CASAAPFYNEQFF.

The chain combines TRBV5-6 with TRBJ2-1; the match to TRBD2 covers 8 bases. This CDR3 contains 16 residues. Germline V CDR1 and CDR2: SGHDT, YYEEEE. Trimming cost V 2 bases and J 10 bases; bases outside gene matches: 14. The CDR3 DNA reads as TGTGCCAGCAGCTTTGGCTATAGCGGGGCACCAGGGGAGCAGTTCTTC. As protein: CASSFGYSGAPGEQFF.

This rearrangement joins TRBV7-2 to TRBJ2-1; D not resolved. Trimming took off 1 base at V and 9 bases at J, with 7 bases between the two ends. Germline V lookup: CDR1 SGHTA, CDR2 FQGNSA. The CDR3 has 12 amino acids. This chain's CDR3 is CASSLDLLEQFF. The CDR3 DNA follows: TGTGCCAGCAGCTTAGATTTACTTGAGCAGTTCTTC.

The chain recombines TRBV18 with TRBJ2-7, with 7 bases lining up with TRBD1. V dropped 4 bases and J dropped 6; count of bases not matched to a gene: 12. Germline CDR1 is KGHSH and CDR2 is LQKENI. CDR3 length: 15 amino acids. This CDR3 is CASSRAGTAKGEQYF. The CDR3 DNA is TGTGCCAGCTCACGGGCCGGGACAGCGAAAGGCGAGCAGTACTTC.

This chain joins TRBV6-5 and TRBJ2-7, with 13 bases matching TRBD2. Germline CDR1 is MNHEY and CDR2 is SVGAGI. V dropped 6 bases and J dropped 0; count of bases not matched to a gene: 2. This CDR3 spans 15 amino acids. CDR3 nucleotides: TGTGCCAGCAGACTAGCGGGGGGGCTCTCCTACGAGCAGTACTTC. It encodes CASRLAGGLSYEQYF.

This chain connects TRBV6-5 to TRBJ2-7, with TRBD1 as a possible D gene (6 bases). V was trimmed by 5 bases and J by 7 bases, leaving 9 bases between them. Germline values: CDR1 MNHEY, CDR2 SVGAGI. This CDR3 is 11 amino acids long. The CDR3 reads CASSPGVEQYF. DNA for the CDR3: TGTGCCAGCAGTCCAGGGGTAGAGCAGTACTTC.

The gene calls are TRBV5-4 and TRBJ2-3; 9 bases are a match to TRBD2. This CDR3 is built from 14 residues. Trimming at V came to 4 bases and at J to 5 bases, leaving 5 bases not matched to a gene. Germline values: CDR1 SGHNT, CDR2 YYREEE (reference sequence). The CDR3 DNA reads as TGTGCCAGCAGCATAGCGGGAGTAGGAGATACGCAGTATTTT. Protein sequence: CASSIAGVGDTQYF. Full variable domain (rest looked up from reference TRBV5-4 and TRBJ2-3): ETGVTQSPTHLIKTRGQQVTLRCSSQSGHNTVSWYQQALGQGPQFIFQYYREEENGRGNFPPRFSGLQFPNYSSELNVNALELDDSALYLCASSIAGVGDTQYFGPGTRLTVL.

The CDR3, as DNA: TGTGCCAGCAGCTCAGGGACCCCTTATGGCTACACCTTC. It yields the protein CASSSGTPYGYTF. The genes are TRBV7-2 and TRBJ1-2; a possible D gene is TRBD1 (5 bases). The CDR3 consists of 13 residues. V lost 4 bases to trimming and J lost 5 bases, with 11 bases between them. From germline, CDR1 is SGHTA and CDR2 FQGNSA.

The rearrangement joins TRBV18 to TRBJ1-1, with a possible D match to TRBD1 (6 bases). CDR1 and CDR2 from the germline V gene are KGHSH and LQKENI. Trimming stripped 4 bases from V and 1 base from J, with 10 bases between. The CDR3 totals 14 residues. The CDR3 bases are TGTGCCAGCTCACGAGCGACAGGGAACACTGAAGCTTTCTTT. This gives the protein CASSRATGNTEAFF.

The V and J genes are TRBV11-1 and TRBJ1-1; D is perhaps TRBD1 (6 bases). Germline V gene lookup returns CDR1 SGHAT and CDR2 FQDESV (reference sequence). The V end lost 5 bases, the J end lost 1 base, and 14 bases lay between the germline ends. CDR3 length: 15 amino acids. Written as DNA, the CDR3 is TGTGCCAGCAGCCTGCGGGACAACGGGAACACTGAAGCTTTCTTT. Encoded protein: CASSLRDNGNTEAFF.

Here the CDR3 reads CASSLWGPPNTEAFF. The CDR3 DNA follows: TGCGCCAGCAGCTTGTGGGGGCCCCCCAACACTGAAGCTTTCTTT. This chain connects TRBV5-1 to TRBJ1-1; possibly TRBD1 for D (6 bases). The CDR3 is 15 residues long. Per the germline V gene, CDR1 is SGHRS and CDR2 is YFSETQ. V was cut by 1 base and J by 2 bases, with 12 bases left in between. Complete variable domain (other parts from reference TRBV5-1 and TRBJ1-1): KAGVTQTPRYLIKTRGQQVTLSCSPISGHRSVSWYQQTPGQGLQFLFEYFSETQRNKGNFPGRFSGRQFSNSRSEMNVSTLELGDSALYLCASSLWGPPNTEAFFGQGTRLTVV.

The chain combines TRBV7-2 with TRBJ1-5; D might be TRBD1 (5 bases). The CDR3 totals 15 residues. Germline values: CDR1 SGHTA, CDR2 FQGNSA. Trimming shortened V by 0 bases and J by 2 bases, and 8 bases separated the two germline ends. CDR3 protein: CASSLAGVGNQPQHF. The DNA of the CDR3 is TGTGCCAGCAGCTTAGCAGGGGTCGGCAATCAGCCCCAGCATTTT.